The 21 T cell receptor beta chains below were found in one sample sequenced in a study of T cell responses to AZD1222 COVID-19 vaccine. Assay used: immunoSEQ multiplex PCR; TCRdb lists only in-frame clones, some missing. Among about 140,000 clones listed, more than 80% were seen once. The sample consisted of peripheral blood, taken on day 0 of AZD1222 vaccination. The receptors here all came from an adult in good health.

This sequence joins TRBV3-1 (or the pseudogene TRBV3-2) and TRBJ2-2; D is perhaps TRBD1 or TRBD2 (6 bases each). CDR1 LGHDT and CDR2 YNNKEL come from the germline V gene (reference sequence). The CDR3 is made up of 17 amino acids. V lost 7 bases and J 2 bases, leaving 20 bases between the germline ends. CDR3 region: CASNTKRGTLNTGELFF. DNA for the CDR3: TGTGCCAGCAACACAAAACGGGGGACACTTAACACCGGGGAGCTGTTTTTT.

The CDR3 nucleotides are TGTGCCAGCAGCCTATCCAACTTCCGCACAGGGGCCTATGGCTACACCTTC. Its protein product is CASSLSNFRTGAYGYTF. The chain is built from TRBV7-2 and TRBJ1-2; 7 nucleotides align to TRBD1. Trimming removed 5 bases from V and 4 bases from J; junction bases left unmatched: 16. Germline lookup yields CDR1 SGHTA and CDR2 FQGNSA. The CDR3 covers 17 residues.

The J gene is TRBJ2-7, the V gene TRBV3-1 (or the pseudogene TRBV3-2); D unresolved. Deletions cut 1 base from V and 5 bases from J, with 3 bases between. The V gene's germline CDR1 is LGHDT and CDR2 YNNKEL (reference sequence). The CDR3 consists of 11 residues. The CDR3 region is CASSQVNEQYF. Written as DNA, the CDR3 is TGTGCCAGCAGCCAAGTAAACGAGCAGTACTTC.

V usage is TRBV27 and J usage is TRBJ2-1; D call uncertain. The CDR3 runs 16 residues. Germline loops: CDR1 MNHEY, CDR2 SMNVEV (reference sequence). Trimming pared 4 bases from V and 5 bases from J, leaving 18 bases between. This CDR3 is CASSYSTEPANNEQFF. The DNA for the CDR3 is TGTGCCAGCAGTTATTCTACAGAACCCGCCAACAATGAGCAGTTCTTC.

V gene TRBV19 combines with J gene TRBJ1-5, with 9 nucleotides matching TRBD1. From germline, CDR1 is LNHDA and CDR2 SQIVND (reference sequence). V gave up 5 bases and J gave up 0 bases; unmatched junction bases: 8. The CDR3 totals 17 residues. CDR3 protein: CASSLGQGRASNQPQHF. Written as DNA, the CDR3 is TGTGCCAGTAGTTTGGGACAGGGAAGGGCTAGCAATCAGCCCCAGCATTTT.

The chain links TRBV6-5 to TRBJ1-1; no clear D. The CDR3 spans 12 residues. Germline V CDR1 and CDR2: MNHEY, SVGAGI. V lost 4 bases and J 2 bases, leaving 5 bases between the germline ends. The CDR3 DNA reads TGTGCCAGCAGTTCAACTAACACTGAAGCTTTCTTT. Translation gives CASSSTNTEAFF.

V is TRBV3-1 (or the pseudogene TRBV3-2) and J is TRBJ2-7; a possible D gene is TRBD2 (5 bases). The germline gives CDR1 LGHDT, CDR2 YNNKEL (reference sequence). This CDR3 spans 12 amino acids. V gave up 5 bases and J gave up 7 bases, with 12 bases separating them. The CDR3: CASSLRTGEQYF. In nucleotides, the CDR3 is TGTGCCAGCAGCTTGCGAACGGGGGAGCAGTACTTC.

The genes are TRBV28 and TRBJ1-3; D is uncertain. The V end was cut by 2 bases, the J end by 0 bases, with 17 bases between. Germline assignment: CDR1 MDHEN and CDR2 SYDVKM. The CDR3 runs to 18 residues. The CDR3 coding sequence is TGTGCCAGCAGTTTAAAGACTCCCCAGTCCCGCTCTGGAAACACCATATATTTT. Amino acid sequence: CASSLKTPQSRSGNTIYF.

Comment on this clone: The identical CDR3 is also encoded by other nucleotide sequences in the sample. This chain links TRBV19 with TRBJ1-3, with TRBD1 matching 8 bases. V lost 6 bases, J lost 4 bases, and 5 bases stayed unmatched. The CDR3 is 14 amino acids. The germline V gene encodes CDR1 LNHDA and CDR2 SQIVND (reference sequence). The DNA of the CDR3 is TGTGCCAGTAGCCGACAGGGGAGCGGAAACACCATATATTTT. This encodes CASSRQGSGNTIYF. The variable domain in full, completed from reference TRBV19 and TRBJ1-3, reads DGGITQSPKYLFRKEGQNVTLSCEQNLNHDAMYWYRQDPGQGLRLIYYSQIVNDFQKGDIAEGYSVSREKKESFPLTVTSAQKNPTAFYLCASSRQGSGNTIYFGEGSWLTVV.

This sequence joins TRBV7-9 and TRBJ1-2; D possibly corresponds to TRBD1 (5 bases). CDR3 length: 15 residues. Germline V CDR1 and CDR2: SEHNR, FQNEAQ (reference sequence). The V and J ends lost 0 bases and 8 bases respectively, with 16 bases between them. This chain's CDR3 is CASSLARGNLGGYTF. The CDR3 DNA follows: TGTGCCAGCAGCTTAGCGCGGGGGAACCTGGGCGGCTACACCTTC.

Comments on this clone: Other nucleotide sequences in the sample specify the same CDR3. The chain couples TRBV5-1 to TRBJ2-1, with D hard to call. This CDR3 is built from 12 residues. Germline values: CDR1 SGHRS, CDR2 YFSETQ. The V end lost 3 bases, the J end lost 5 bases, and 6 bases lay between the germline ends. CDR3 protein: CASSWGNNEQFF. CDR3 DNA sequence: TGCGCCAGCAGCTGGGGAAACAATGAGCAGTTCTTC.

The gene calls are TRBV19 and TRBJ2-7; 11 bases line up with TRBD2. The CDR3 is made up of 15 amino acids. V was clipped by 3 bases and J by 3 bases; unmatched bases: 4. The germline CDR1 and CDR2 sequences are LNHDA and SQIVND (reference sequence). The CDR3 region is CASSIHLAGGYEQYF. CDR3 DNA: TGTGCCAGTAGTATTCACCTAGCGGGGGGCTACGAGCAGTACTTC.

This clone has only a few counts. J is TRBJ2-1 and V is TRBV28; TRBD1 or TRBD2 may be the D gene (6 bases each). Deletions cut 3 bases from V and 7 bases from J, with 16 bases between. Looked up from germline, CDR1 is MDHEN and CDR2 is SYDVKM. This CDR3 comprises 15 residues. CDR3 nucleotides: TGTGCCAGCAGTTTTCCGGGGGCCCAGGGAAATGAGCAGTTCTTC. As protein: CASSFPGAQGNEQFF. Combining the CDR3 with reference TRBV28 and TRBJ2-1 gives the whole variable domain DVKVTQSSRYLVKRTGEKVFLECVQDMDHENMFWYRQDPGLGLRLIYFSYDVKMKEKGDIPEGYSVSREKKERFSLILESASTNQTSMYLCASSFPGAQGNEQFFGPGTRLTVL.

This rearrangement joins TRBV30 to TRBJ2-5; D gene unclear. Trimming shortened V by 1 base and J by 5 bases, and 2 bases separated the two germline ends. Germline CDR1 is GTSNPN and CDR2 is SVGIG (reference sequence). The CDR3 is made up of 10 amino acids. The CDR3 DNA follows: TGTGCCTGGAGTGGGGAGACCCAGTACTTC. This translates into CAWSGETQYF. The full variable domain, rest sourced from reference TRBV30 and TRBJ2-5, is SQTIHQWPATLVQPVGSPLSLECTVEGTSNPNLYWYRQAAGRGLQLLFYSVGIGQISSEVPQNLSASRPQDRQFILSSKKLLLSDSGFYLCAWSGETQYFGPGTRLLVL.

CDR3 region: CSVLPTIEAFF. CDR3 coding DNA: TGCAGCGTCCTCCCCACTATAGAAGCTTTCTTT. The rearrangement uses TRBV29-1 and TRBJ1-1, with no clear D. The CDR3 loop spans 11 amino acids. V gave up 6 bases and J gave up 8 bases, with 13 bases separating them. From germline, CDR1 is SQVTM and CDR2 ANQGSEA. Full variable domain (rest looked up from reference TRBV29-1 and TRBJ1-1): SAVISQKPSRDICQRGTSLTIQCQVDSQVTMMFWYRQQPGQSLTLIATANQGSEATYESGFVIDKFPISRPNLTFSTLTVSNMSPEDSSIYLCSVLPTIEAFFGQGTRLTVV.

The CDR3 sequence: CASSLSGSGSTDTQYF. Here the CDR3 DNA reads TGTGCCAGCAGTTTATCCGGTAGCGGGTCCACAGATACGCAGTATTTT. This chain uses TRBV28 with TRBJ2-3; 7 bases align to TRBD2. CDR1 and CDR2 (germline): MDHEN, SYDVKM. V lost 1 base and J lost 2; bases outside the gene matches: 6. This CDR3 contains 16 residues.

This clone showed up just a few times. The chain links TRBV28 to TRBJ2-3, with 9 bases fitting TRBD1. CDR1 MDHEN and CDR2 SYDVKM come from the germline V gene. This CDR3 is 18 amino acids long. V was clipped by 2 bases and J by 2 bases; unmatched bases: 11. CDR3 sequence (DNA): TGTGCCAGCAGTTTAGACAAATGGGGACAGGGATTCACAGATACGCAGTATTTT. It codes for CASSLDKWGQGFTDTQYF.

The chain is built from TRBV10-1 and TRBJ1-6; the D is unclear. Germline V gene lookup returns CDR1 WNHNN and CDR2 SYGVQD (reference sequence). The CDR3 sequence is 13 residues long. The ends were cut back, 2 bases at V and 5 bases at J, with 4 bases in the middle. The CDR3 nucleotides read TGCGCCAGCAGTGAGGCGGATAATTCACCCCTCCACTTT. Its protein product is CASSEADNSPLHF.

This chain joins TRBV5-1 and TRBJ1-5, with D possibly being TRBD1 (5 bases). CDR1 and CDR2 from the germline V gene are SGHRS and YFSETQ. The CDR3 is 14 amino acids. The V end was cut by 2 bases, the J end by 3 bases, with 9 bases between. The CDR3 is CASSFGGDNQPQHF. The CDR3 coding sequence is TGCGCCAGCAGCTTTGGGGGTGACAATCAGCCCCAGCATTTT.

The CDR3 nucleotides are TGTGCCAGCAGCTCCCGGGACAGGGGCTTCGATACGCAGTATTTT. Protein: CASSSRDRGFDTQYF. J is TRBJ2-3 and V is TRBV5-4; 10 nucleotides agree with TRBD1. Looked up from germline, CDR1 is SGHNT and CDR2 is YYREEE (reference sequence). The CDR3 runs to 15 residues. V was pared by 3 bases and J by 6 bases, with 7 bases of the junction left unmatched.

CDR3 sequence reads: CASTNGLPSDGYTF. CDR3 nucleotide sequence: TGTGCCTCCACAAACGGGCTCCCAAGCGATGGCTACACCTTC. The chain combines TRBV30 with TRBJ1-2; D gene uncertain. V lost 7 bases, J lost 6 bases, and 21 bases lay in between. The CDR3 has 14 amino acids. CDR1 and CDR2 (germline): GTSNPN, SVGIG (reference sequence).